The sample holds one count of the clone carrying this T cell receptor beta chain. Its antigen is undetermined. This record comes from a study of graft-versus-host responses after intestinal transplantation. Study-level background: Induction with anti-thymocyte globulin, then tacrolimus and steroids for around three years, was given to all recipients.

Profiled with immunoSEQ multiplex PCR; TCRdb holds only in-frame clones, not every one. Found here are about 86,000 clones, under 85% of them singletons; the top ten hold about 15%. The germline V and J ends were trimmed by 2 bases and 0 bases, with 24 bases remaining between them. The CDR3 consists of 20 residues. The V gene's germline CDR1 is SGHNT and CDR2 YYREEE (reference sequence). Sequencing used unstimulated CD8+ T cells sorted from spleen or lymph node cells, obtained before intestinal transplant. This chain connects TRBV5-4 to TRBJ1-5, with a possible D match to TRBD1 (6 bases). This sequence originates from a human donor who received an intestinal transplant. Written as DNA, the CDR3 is TGTGCCAGCAGCTTCGAAGTACAGGGAAAGAGGGGATATAGCAATCAGCCCCAGCATTTT. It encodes CASSFEVQGKRGYSNQPQHF.